A selection of T cell receptor beta chains follows, all from one sample in a study of CD4 T cells in relation to SARS-CoV-2 and coronaviruses. Using immunoSEQ multiplex PCR, the repertoire was profiled, and TCRdb retains in-frame clones only, with some absent. The sample contains 60,000 to 80,000 clones, about 89% of which appear only once. Sequencing was carried out using memory CD4+ T cells from PBMCs. The origin of the receptors is a human donor in good health. CDR3s include the opening cysteine and the closing phenylalanine or tryptophan. The D gene is left open where the match is weak. Rows give clone size only sometimes, using once, few, many, or a class for an expanded clone.

>-|-|TRBV4-1|TRBJ1-3
CASSQPRRGSSGNTIYF
TGCGCCAGCAGCCAACCCAGAAGGGGTAGCTCTGGAAACACCATATATTTT
>-|-|TRBV29-1|TRBJ2-5
CSVVPEETQYF
TGCAGCGTTGTGCCAGAAGAGACCCAGTACTTC
>-|-|TRBV7-9|TRBJ1-3
CASSLVDSGNTIYF
TGTGCCAGCAGCTTAGTGGACAGTGGAAACACCATATATTTT
>TRBD2|-|TRBV18|TRBJ2-1
CASSPSLAGSGEQFF
TGTGCCAGCTCACCCTCACTAGCGGGAAGTGGTGAGCAGTTCTTC
>TRBD1|few|TRBV29-1|TRBJ1-2
CSVEDRDRGYGYTF
TGCAGCGTTGAAGACCGGGACAGGGGGTATGGCTACACCTTC
>-|-|TRBV9|TRBJ2-7
CASSVEEEQYF
TGTGCCAGCAGCGTAGAAGAAGAGCAGTACTTC
>-|-|TRBV28|TRBJ1-2
CASSVRAIAGYTF
TGTGCCAGCAGTGTGAGGGCAATCGCGGGCTACACCTTC
>-|-|TRBV28|TRBJ2-2
CASNTQARNTGELFF
TGTGCCAGCAATACTCAAGCCAGGAACACCGGGGAGCTGTTTTTT
>-|-|TRBV6-2/TRBV6-3|TRBJ1-5
CASSPASNQPQHF
TGTGCCAGCAGTCCGGCGAGTAATCAGCCCCAGCATTTT
>-|few|TRBV12-3/TRBV12-4|TRBJ2-7
CASSFGRDYEQYF
TGTGCCAGCAGTTTCGGCAGGGACTACGAGCAGTACTTC
>-|-|TRBV24-1|TRBJ2-1
CATSGGLRGDNEQFF
TGTGCCACCAGTGGGGGACTCCGGGGTGACAATGAGCAGTTCTTC
>-|-|TRBV7-2|TRBJ1-3
CASSSFNSGNTIFF
TGTGCCAGCAGCTCCTTTAACTCTGGAAACACCATATTTTTT
>-|-|TRBV5-6|TRBJ1-5
CASSLRRGREGSNQPQHF
TGTGCCAGCAGCTTGAGGCGGGGGCGGGAAGGTAGCAATCAGCCCCAGCATTTT
>TRBD1|few|TRBV12-5|TRBJ1-1
CASGRDSTEAFF
TGTGCTAGTGGCCGGGACAGCACTGAAGCTTTCTTT
>-|-|TRBV12-3/TRBV12-4|TRBJ1-2
CASSLRVGGYTF
TGTGCCAGCAGTTTACGGGTCGGGGGCTACACCTTC
>TRBD1|few|TRBV18|TRBJ1-1
CASSETGFQNTEAFF
TGTGCCAGCTCAGAGACAGGGTTCCAGAACACTGAAGCTTTCTTT
>TRBD2|-|TRBV3-1/TRBV3-2|TRBJ2-3
CASSQDGSGRGQYF
TGTGCCAGCAGCCAAGATGGGAGCGGGAGGGGCCAGTATTTT
>-|-|TRBV6-5|TRBJ1-1
CASRKTENTEAFF
TGTGCCAGCAGAAAGACAGAAAACACTGAAGCTTTCTTT
>-|-|TRBV5-1|TRBJ2-2
CASSSGGGGAGELFF
TGCGCCAGCAGCTCCGGGGGCGGAGGAGCCGGGGAGCTGTTTTTT
>-|-|TRBV19|TRBJ1-2
CASSRDPKGPYGYTF
TGTGCCAGTAGCCGGGACCCTAAGGGCCCCTATGGCTACACCTTC
>-|-|TRBV7-9|TRBJ1-2
CASSHRADVGYGYTF
TGTGCCAGCAGCCACCGAGCGGATGTGGGGTATGGCTACACCTTC
>TRBD1|-|TRBV19|TRBJ1-6
CASSPRTGLASPLHF
TGTGCCAGTAGTCCCAGGACAGGGCTGGCCTCACCCCTCCACTTT
>-|few|TRBV19|TRBJ2-7
CASSIRSGEQYF
TGTGCCAGTAGTATTAGATCCGGAGAGCAGTACTTC
>-|few|TRBV6-1|TRBJ2-7
CASRDQGFYEQYF
TGTGCCAGCAGGGATCAGGGCTTCTACGAGCAGTACTTC
>-|-|TRBV7-3|TRBJ2-2
CASSPRAVQTGELFF
TGTGCCAGCAGCCCCCGCGCGGTACAGACCGGGGAGCTGTTTTTT
>-|-|TRBV7-3|TRBJ2-3
CASSLSVTSPDTQYF
TGTGCCAGCAGCTTAAGCGTGACTTCCCCAGATACGCAGTATTTT
>-|-|TRBV7-9|TRBJ1-1
CASSQDANTGAAFF
TGTGCCAGCAGCCAGGACGCGAACACAGGCGCAGCTTTCTTT
>TRBD1|once|TRBV10-3|TRBJ1-1
CAISEHDRGDGGAFF
TGTGCCATCAGTGAGCACGACAGGGGAGATGGCGGAGCTTTCTTT
>-|-|TRBV5-1|TRBJ1-4
CASSSNRGASEKLFF
TGCGCCAGCAGCTCTAATCGCGGGGCGTCGGAAAAACTGTTTTTT
>-|-|TRBV11-2|TRBJ1-1
CASSSRPEAFF
TGTGCCAGCAGCTCTCGTCCTGAAGCTTTCTTT
>-|-|TRBV4-3|TRBJ1-1
CASSPLGGNTEAFF
TGCGCCAGCAGCCCTCTGGGGGGGAACACTGAAGCTTTCTTT
>-|-|TRBV11-2|TRBJ2-7
CASSLVRGYEQYF
TGTGCCAGCAGCTTAGTGCGGGGCTACGAGCAGTACTTC
>-|-|TRBV28|TRBJ1-3
CASSLASWSTIYF
TGTGCCAGCAGCCTTGCATCTTGGAGCACCATATATTTT
>-|-|TRBV6-2/TRBV6-3|TRBJ1-2
CASSSTGLGYTF
TGTGCCAGCAGTTCTACAGGGCTTGGCTACACCTTC
>-|-|TRBV24-1|TRBJ2-5
CATSSHVRQETQYF
TGTGCCACCAGTTCCCACGTCAGGCAAGAGACCCAGTACTTC
>-|-|TRBV18|TRBJ2-2
CASSTRTGELFF
TGTGCCAGCTCAACCCGAACCGGGGAGCTGTTTTTT
>-|-|TRBV12-5|TRBJ2-3
CASGLEAPNTDTQYF
TGTGCTAGTGGTTTGGAAGCGCCGAACACAGATACGCAGTATTTT
>TRBD2|-|TRBV19|TRBJ2-3
CASNALRGSTDTQYF
TGTGCCAGTAATGCCTTGCGGGGGAGCACAGATACGCAGTATTTT
>-|-|TRBV6-5|TRBJ2-7
CASSPGQNAVAQYF
TGTGCCAGCAGTCCTGGACAGAATGCAGTTGCGCAGTACTTC
>-|-|TRBV28|TRBJ1-1
CASTAEDTVGEAFF
TGTGCCAGCACCGCCGAGGACACCGTCGGTGAAGCTTTCTTT
>-|-|TRBV3-1/TRBV3-2|TRBJ2-1
CASSPIQGNNEQFF
TGTGCCAGCAGCCCAATCCAAGGTAACAATGAGCAGTTCTTC
>TRBD2|-|TRBV11-2|TRBJ2-5
CASSFGTSEVETQYF
TGTGCCAGCAGCTTTGGGACTAGCGAGGTGGAGACCCAGTACTTC
>-|-|TRBV2|TRBJ1-6
CASSAQLPPLNNSPLHF
TGTGCCAGCAGTGCGCAGCTACCCCCTCTGAATAATTCACCCCTCCACTTT
>-|-|TRBV27|TRBJ2-3
CASSLAGTDTQYF
TGTGCCAGCAGTTTAGCGGGCACAGATACGCAGTATTTT